This TCR beta chain was obtained from a study of T cell repertoires in cytomegalovirus infection. MiXCR, applied by TCRdb to the reads, yields one record per CDR3 protein. Of about 530,000 distinct CDR3 sequences in the sample, 26% were seen once. This clonotype was detected only a few times. Trimming pared 4 bases from V and 1 base from J, leaving 19 bases between. This CDR3 spans 17 amino acids. CDR1 and CDR2 (germline): MGHRA, YSYEKL. The sample consisted of PBMCs. This clonotype was sampled from a human donor in good health (CMV status not recorded). Some clones in this sample may be carry-over from other donors' samples. The gene calls are TRBV4-1 and TRBJ2-5, with D perhaps matching TRBD2 (6 bases). CDR3 sequence: CASSPYPGPGLQETQYF. In DNA, the CDR3 is TGCGCCAGCAGCCCCTATCCTGGTCCGGGACTCCAAGAGACCCAGTACTTC.